The rows below give T cell receptor beta chains drawn from one sample of a study of cytotoxic CD8 clonotypes in ibrutinib-treated CLL. Repertoires were generated with immunoSEQ multiplex PCR, while TCRdb's copy carries only in-frame clones and drops some. The sample has fewer than 300,000 clones, roughly four fifths seen once. The starting material was PBMCs, obtained at disease progression, from a patient treated with ibrutinib. The receptors derive from a human donor with chronic lymphocytic leukemia. Each CDR3 is given with its conserved first and last residue. Each record gives: D gene, J gene, clone size, V gene, CDR3 DNA, CDR3 protein. A D gene is named only where the DNA matches it firmly. The listing skips clone size in some rows; elsewhere it reads once, few, many or a size class.

>TRBD2|TRBJ2-2|-|TRBV5-1
TGCGCCACCCGACTAGCGCTGAACGGGGAGCTGTTTTTT
CATRLALNGELFF
>TRBD1|TRBJ2-5|-|TRBV15
TGTGCCACCAGCCGAAACAGGGGCCGGAGCCAAGAGACCCAGTACTTC
CATSRNRGRSQETQYF
>-|TRBJ2-3|-|TRBV11-2
TGTGCCAGCAGCTTAGATCGATGGGACTCCTCCACAGATACGCAGTATTTT
CASSLDRWDSSTDTQYF
>TRBD1|TRBJ2-5|-|TRBV10-3
TGTGCCATCAGCAAGGGGGCTCGGCAAGAGACCCAGTACTTC
CAISKGARQETQYF
>-|TRBJ2-1|-|TRBV19
TGTGCCAGTAGTATTAGTACAAACTCCTACAATGAGCAGTTCTTC
CASSISTNSYNEQFF
>-|TRBJ1-3|-|TRBV5-1
TGCGCCAGCAGCTTTGACAGGCCTGGAAACACCATATATTTT
CASSFDRPGNTIYF
>-|TRBJ2-7|-|TRBV7-9
TGTGCCAGCAGCTTCGGGACAAACTACGAGCAGTACTTC
CASSFGTNYEQYF
>TRBD1|TRBJ2-7|-|TRBV5-1
TGCGCCAGCAGCTTGGGGACAGGGCGTGAGCAGTACTTC
CASSLGTGREQYF
>TRBD2|TRBJ2-7|few|TRBV27
TGTGCCAGCAGTTTACAGCGGGAGGGCCCCTACGAGCAGTACTTC
CASSLQREGPYEQYF
>TRBD1|TRBJ1-1|-|TRBV29-1
TGCAGCGTTGGTAAACCGGGACAGGAGGCTTTCTTT
CSVGKPGQEAFF
>-|TRBJ2-1|few|TRBV11-2
TGTGCCAGCAGCTCCCGCTCAGGGTTACGAACTGAGCAGTTCTTC
CASSSRSGLRTEQFF
>-|TRBJ2-2|few|TRBV27
TGTGCCAGCAGCTCCACCGGGGAGCTGTTTTTT
CASSSTGELFF
>TRBD2|TRBJ2-4|-|TRBV7-6
TGTGCCAGCAGCCCGACTAGCGGGAGGGCCGGGTTGGGCAAAAACATTCAGTACTTC
CASSPTSGRAGLGKNIQYF
>TRBD1|TRBJ2-7|-|TRBV14
TGTGCCAGCAGCCAAGAGACAGGGCCCTACGAGCAGTACTTC
CASSQETGPYEQYF
>-|TRBJ1-2|-|TRBV28
TGTGCCAGCTCCCTCTTTATAGCCGTGTATGGCTACACCTTC
CASSLFIAVYGYTF
>-|TRBJ2-2|-|TRBV9
TGTGCCAGCAGCGTCCACCGGGGGTTCGGGGAGCTGTTTTTT
CASSVHRGFGELFF
>-|TRBJ2-5|-|TRBV29-1
TGCAGCGTTGTTTGGGGTAAAGAGACCCAGTACTTC
CSVVWGKETQYF
>-|TRBJ1-5|-|TRBV29-1
TGCAGCGTTTGGATAGGAGTCCCCCGACATAGCAATCAGCCCCAGCATTTT
CSVWIGVPRHSNQPQHF
>-|TRBJ1-1|-|TRBV5-6
TGTGCCAGCAGCTTGTTTTCAGGGGTGAACACTGAAGCTTTCTTT
CASSLFSGVNTEAFF
>-|TRBJ2-1|-|TRBV6-5
TGTGCCAGCAGTTGGGGCAATGAGCAGTTCTTC
CASSWGNEQFF
>TRBD2|TRBJ2-3|-|TRBV5-1
TGCGCCAGCAGCTTGGACCCGGCGGGGGGGCCCCATACGCAGTATTTT
CASSLDPAGGPHTQYF
>-|TRBJ1-5|-|TRBV12-5
TGTGCTAGTGGTTTGATGGGGGTGCCGATATATAGCAATCAGCCCCAGCATTTT
CASGLMGVPIYSNQPQHF
>-|TRBJ2-1|-|TRBV27
TGTGCCAGCAGTTTATCGGTCTCCTCCTACAATGAGCAGTTCTTC
CASSLSVSSYNEQFF
>-|TRBJ1-2|-|TRBV5-1
TGCGCCAGCAGCCCCTCGCAGACACAGTTAGGAGGCTACACCTTC
CASSPSQTQLGGYTF
>-|TRBJ2-5|-|TRBV11-3
TGTGCCAGCAGCTTTTCGACGGAGACCCAGTACTTC
CASSFSTETQYF
>-|TRBJ2-4|once|TRBV2
TGTGCCAGCAGTGAAGTGGGGAAGGCCAAAAACATTCAGTACTTC
CASSEVGKAKNIQYF
>TRBD1|TRBJ1-3|-|TRBV7-2
TGTGCCAGCAGCTTAATCTCTACAGGGGGCTTTTCTACTGGAAACACCATATATTTT
CASSLISTGGFSTGNTIYF
>TRBD2|TRBJ2-3|-|TRBV6-5
TGTGCCAGCAGTTCTGTTGGCGGGAGAGGTACAGATACGCAGTATTTT
CASSSVGGRGTDTQYF
>-|TRBJ2-3|few|TRBV2
TGTGCCAGCAGCGGGGACCACACAGATACGCAGTATTTT
CASSGDHTDTQYF
>TRBD2|TRBJ2-7|-|TRBV5-4
TGTGCCAGCAGCTCGGGACTAGCGGGAGTCCGCTCCTACGAGCAGTACTTC
CASSSGLAGVRSYEQYF
>-|TRBJ1-4|-|TRBV5-6
TGTGCCAGCAGCTTGTCTGGGGTTGGGGAAAAACTGTTTTTT
CASSLSGVGEKLFF